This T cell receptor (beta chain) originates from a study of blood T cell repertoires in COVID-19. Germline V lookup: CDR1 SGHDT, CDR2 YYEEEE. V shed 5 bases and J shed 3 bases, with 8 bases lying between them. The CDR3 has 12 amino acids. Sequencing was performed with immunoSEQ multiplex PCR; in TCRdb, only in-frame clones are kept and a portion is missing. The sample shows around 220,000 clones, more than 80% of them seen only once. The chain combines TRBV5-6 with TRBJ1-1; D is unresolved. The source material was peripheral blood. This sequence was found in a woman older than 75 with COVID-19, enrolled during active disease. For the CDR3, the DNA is TGTGCCAGCAGACTCCGGGACACTGAAGCTTTCTTT. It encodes CASRLRDTEAFF. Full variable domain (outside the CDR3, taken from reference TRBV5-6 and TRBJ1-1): DAGVTQSPTHLIKTRGQQVTLRCSPKSGHDTVSWYQQALGQGPQFIFQYYEEEERQRGNFPDRFSGHQFPNYSSELNVNALLLGDSALYLCASRLRDTEAFFGQGTRLTVV.